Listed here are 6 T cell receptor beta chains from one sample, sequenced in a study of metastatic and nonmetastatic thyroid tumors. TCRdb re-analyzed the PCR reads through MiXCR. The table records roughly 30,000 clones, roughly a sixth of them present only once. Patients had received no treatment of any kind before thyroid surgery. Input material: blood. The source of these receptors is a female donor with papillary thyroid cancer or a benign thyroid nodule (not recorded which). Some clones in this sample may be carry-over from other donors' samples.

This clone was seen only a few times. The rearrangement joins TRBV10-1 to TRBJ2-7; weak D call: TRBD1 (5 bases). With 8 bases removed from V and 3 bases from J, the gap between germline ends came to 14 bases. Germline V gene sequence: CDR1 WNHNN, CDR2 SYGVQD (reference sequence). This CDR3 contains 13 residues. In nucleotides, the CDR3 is TGCGCCAGCCCCCGACAGCCAGGCTACGAGCAGTACTTC. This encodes CASPRQPGYEQYF.

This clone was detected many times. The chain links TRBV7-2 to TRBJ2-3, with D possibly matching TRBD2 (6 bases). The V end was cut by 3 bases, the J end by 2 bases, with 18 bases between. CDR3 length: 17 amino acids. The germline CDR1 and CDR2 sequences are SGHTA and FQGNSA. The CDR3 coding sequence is TGTGCCAGCAGCTTTAATCCCCTAGCGCCTCCCACAGATACGCAGTATTTT. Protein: CASSFNPLAPPTDTQYF.

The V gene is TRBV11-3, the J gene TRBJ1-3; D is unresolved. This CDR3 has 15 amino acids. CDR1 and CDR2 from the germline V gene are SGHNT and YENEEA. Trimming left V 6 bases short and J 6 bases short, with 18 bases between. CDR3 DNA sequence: TGTGCCAGCAGTTGGTTGGGCGTATCGGCAAACACCATATATTTT. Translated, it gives CASSWLGVSANTIYF. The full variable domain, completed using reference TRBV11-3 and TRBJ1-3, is EAGVVQSPRYKIIEKKQPVAFWCNPISGHNTLYWYLQNLGQGPELLIRYENEEAVDDSQLPKDRFSAERLKGVDSTLKIQPAELGDSAVYLCASSWLGVSANTIYFGEGSWLTVV.

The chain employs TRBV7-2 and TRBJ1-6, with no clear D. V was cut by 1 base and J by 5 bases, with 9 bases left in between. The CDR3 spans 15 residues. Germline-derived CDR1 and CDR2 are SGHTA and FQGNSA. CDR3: CASSLEHTNNSPLHF. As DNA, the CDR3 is TGTGCCAGCAGCTTAGAACACACTAATAATTCACCCCTCCACTTT.

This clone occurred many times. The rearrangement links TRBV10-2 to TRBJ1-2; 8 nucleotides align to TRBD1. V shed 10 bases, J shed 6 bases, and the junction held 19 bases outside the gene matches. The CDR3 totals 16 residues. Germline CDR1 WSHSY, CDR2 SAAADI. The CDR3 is CATSERTGPDQNGYTF. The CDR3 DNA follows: TGCGCCACCAGCGAGAGGACAGGGCCGGACCAGAATGGCTACACCTTC.

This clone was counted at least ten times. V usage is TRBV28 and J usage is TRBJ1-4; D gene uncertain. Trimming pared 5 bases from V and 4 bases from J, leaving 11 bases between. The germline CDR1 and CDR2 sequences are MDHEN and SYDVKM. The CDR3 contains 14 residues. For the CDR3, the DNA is TGTGCCAGCAGTACCCGCCTCGGTAATGAAAAACTGTTTTTT. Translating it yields CASSTRLGNEKLFF.